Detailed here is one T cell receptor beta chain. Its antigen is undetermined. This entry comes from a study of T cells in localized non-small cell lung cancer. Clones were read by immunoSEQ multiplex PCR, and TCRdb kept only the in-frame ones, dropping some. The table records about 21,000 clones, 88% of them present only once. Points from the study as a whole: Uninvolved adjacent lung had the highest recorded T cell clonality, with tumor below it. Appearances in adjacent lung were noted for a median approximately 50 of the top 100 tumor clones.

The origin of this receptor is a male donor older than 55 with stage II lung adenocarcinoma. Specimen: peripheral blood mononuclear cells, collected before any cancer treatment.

The CDR3 loop reads CASSLAPGGEKLFF. As DNA, the CDR3 is TGTGCCAGCAGCTTAGCGCCAGGGGGGGAAAAACTGTTTTTT. The chain links TRBV7-6 to TRBJ1-4; the match to TRBD1 covers 7 bases. V lost 0 bases, J lost 8 bases, and 3 bases stayed unmatched. Per germline, CDR1 SGHVS and CDR2 FNYEAQ. This CDR3 is 14 amino acids long.